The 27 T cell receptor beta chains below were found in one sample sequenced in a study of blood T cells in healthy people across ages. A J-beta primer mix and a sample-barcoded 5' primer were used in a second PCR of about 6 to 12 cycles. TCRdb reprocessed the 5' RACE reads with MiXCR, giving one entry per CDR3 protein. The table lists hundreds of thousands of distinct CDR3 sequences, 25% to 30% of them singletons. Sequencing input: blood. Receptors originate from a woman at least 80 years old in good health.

In DNA, the CDR3 is TGCGCCAGCAGCCAAGATCCCGGGACTGACCAAGAGACCCAGTACTTC. Amino acid sequence: CASSQDPGTDQETQYF. The chain joins TRBV4-1 to TRBJ2-5; tentatively, D is TRBD2 (6 bases). Trimming pared 0 bases from V and 0 bases from J, leaving 11 bases between. The germline V gene encodes CDR1 MGHRA and CDR2 YSYEKL. This CDR3 region has 16 residues.

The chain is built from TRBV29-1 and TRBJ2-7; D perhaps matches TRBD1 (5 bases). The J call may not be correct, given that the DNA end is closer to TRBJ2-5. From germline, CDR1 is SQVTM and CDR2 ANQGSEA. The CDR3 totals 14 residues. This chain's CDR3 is CSVEPPRAGETQYF. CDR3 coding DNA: TGCAGCGTTGAACCCCCCAGGGCCGGCGAGACCCAGTACTTC.

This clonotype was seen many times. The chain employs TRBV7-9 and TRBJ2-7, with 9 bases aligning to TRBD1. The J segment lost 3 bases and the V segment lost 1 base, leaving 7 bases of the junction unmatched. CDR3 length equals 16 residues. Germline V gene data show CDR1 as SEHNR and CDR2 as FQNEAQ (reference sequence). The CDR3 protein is CASSLGPGQGHYEQYF. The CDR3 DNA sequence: TGTGCCAGCAGCTTAGGACCGGGACAGGGACACTACGAGCAGTACTTC. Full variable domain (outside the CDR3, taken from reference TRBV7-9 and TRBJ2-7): DTGVSQNPRHKITKRGQNVTFRCDPISEHNRLYWYRQTLGQGPEFLTYFQNEAQLEKSRLLSDRFSAERPKGSFSTLEIQRTEQGDSAMYLCASSLGPGQGHYEQYFGPGTRLTVT.

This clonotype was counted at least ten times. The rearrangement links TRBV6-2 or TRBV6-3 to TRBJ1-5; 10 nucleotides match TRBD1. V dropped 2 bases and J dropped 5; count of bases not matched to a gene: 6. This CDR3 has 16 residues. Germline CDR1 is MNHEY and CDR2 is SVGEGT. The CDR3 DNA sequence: TGTGCCAGCAGTTACGGGTTCGGGACAGGGGATCAGCCCCAGCATTTT. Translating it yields CASSYGFGTGDQPQHF.

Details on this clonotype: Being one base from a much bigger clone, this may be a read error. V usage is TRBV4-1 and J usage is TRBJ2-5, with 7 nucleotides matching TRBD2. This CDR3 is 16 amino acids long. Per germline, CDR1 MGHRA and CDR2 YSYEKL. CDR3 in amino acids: CASSQDLGAGQETQDF. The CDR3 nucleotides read TGCGCCAGCAGCCAAGATCTGGGAGCGGGGCAAGAGACCCAGGACTTC.

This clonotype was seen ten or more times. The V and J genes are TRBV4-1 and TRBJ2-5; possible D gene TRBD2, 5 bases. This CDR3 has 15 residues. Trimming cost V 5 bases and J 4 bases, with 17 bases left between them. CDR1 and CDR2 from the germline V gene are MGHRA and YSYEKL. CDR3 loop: CASSSRRVAGETQYF. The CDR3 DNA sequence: TGCGCCAGCAGCAGTCGGCGGGTAGCTGGAGAGACCCAGTACTTC.

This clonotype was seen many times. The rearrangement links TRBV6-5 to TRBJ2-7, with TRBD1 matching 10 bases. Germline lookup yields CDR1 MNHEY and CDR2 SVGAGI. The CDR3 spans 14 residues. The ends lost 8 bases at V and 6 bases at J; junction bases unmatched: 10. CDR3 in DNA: TGTGCCAGCCTCGAGACAGGGGGCCGAGGCGAGCAGTACTTC. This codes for CASLETGGRGEQYF.

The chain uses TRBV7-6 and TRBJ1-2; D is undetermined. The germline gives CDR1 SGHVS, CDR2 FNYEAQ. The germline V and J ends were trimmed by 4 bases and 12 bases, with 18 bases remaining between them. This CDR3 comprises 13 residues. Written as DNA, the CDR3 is TGTGCCAGCAGCTCCGCAAGCCGCGGAGGCCACACCTTC. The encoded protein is CASSSASRGGHTF.

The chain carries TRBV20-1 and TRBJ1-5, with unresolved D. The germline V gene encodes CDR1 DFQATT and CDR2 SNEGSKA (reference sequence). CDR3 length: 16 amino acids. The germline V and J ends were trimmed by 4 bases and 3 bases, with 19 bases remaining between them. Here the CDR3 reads CSATSGLQAANQPQHF. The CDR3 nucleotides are TGCAGTGCTACTTCGGGCCTTCAGGCCGCCAATCAGCCCCAGCATTTT.

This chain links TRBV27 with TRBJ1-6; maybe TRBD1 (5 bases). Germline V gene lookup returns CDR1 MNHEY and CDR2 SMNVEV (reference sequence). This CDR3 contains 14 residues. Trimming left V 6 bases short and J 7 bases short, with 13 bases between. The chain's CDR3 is CASRIMGGNSPLHF. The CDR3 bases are TGTGCCAGCAGAATCATGGGGGGGAATTCACCCCTCCACTTT.

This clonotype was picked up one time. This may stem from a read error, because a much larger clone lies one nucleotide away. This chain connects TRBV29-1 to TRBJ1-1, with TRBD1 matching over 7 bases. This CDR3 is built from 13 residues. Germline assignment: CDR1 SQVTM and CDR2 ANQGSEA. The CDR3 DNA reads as TGCAGCGTCCTACAGGGGAGGGACACTGTAGCTTTCTTT. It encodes CSVLQGRDTVAFF.

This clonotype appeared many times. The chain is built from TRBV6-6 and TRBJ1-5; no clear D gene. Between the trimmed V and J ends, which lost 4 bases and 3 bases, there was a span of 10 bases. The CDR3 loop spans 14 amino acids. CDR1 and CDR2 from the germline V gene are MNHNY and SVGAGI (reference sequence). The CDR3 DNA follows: TGTGCCAGCAGTTCTGGGGAATACAATCAGCCCCAGCATTTT. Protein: CASSSGEYNQPQHF.

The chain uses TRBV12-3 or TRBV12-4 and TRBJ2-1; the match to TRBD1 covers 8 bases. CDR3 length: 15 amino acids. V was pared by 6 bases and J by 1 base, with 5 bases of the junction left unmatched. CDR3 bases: TGTGCCAGCAGAGGGACAGGAGGGTCCTACAATGAGCAGTTCTTC. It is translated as CASRGTGGSYNEQFF.

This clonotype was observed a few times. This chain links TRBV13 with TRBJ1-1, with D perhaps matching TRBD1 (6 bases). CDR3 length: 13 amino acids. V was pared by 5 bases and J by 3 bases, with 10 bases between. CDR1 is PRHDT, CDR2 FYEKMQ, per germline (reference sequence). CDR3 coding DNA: TGTGCCAGCAGCCATGACAGGTACACTGAAGCTTTCTTT. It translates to CASSHDRYTEAFF.

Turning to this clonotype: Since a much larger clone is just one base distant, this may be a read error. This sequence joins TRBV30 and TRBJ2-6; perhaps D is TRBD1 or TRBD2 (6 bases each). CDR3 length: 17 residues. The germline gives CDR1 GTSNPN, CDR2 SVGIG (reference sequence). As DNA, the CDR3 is TGTGCCCGGAGTCGGGGGCATCGTCTCCCTGGGGCCAACGTCCTGACTTTC. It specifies CARSRGHRLPGANVLTF.

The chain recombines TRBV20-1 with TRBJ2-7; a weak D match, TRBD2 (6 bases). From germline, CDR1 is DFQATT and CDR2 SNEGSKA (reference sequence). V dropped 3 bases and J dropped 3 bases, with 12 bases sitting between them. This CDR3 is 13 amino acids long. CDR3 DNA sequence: TGCAGTGCTAGGGTTGGTAGCGGCTACGAGCAGTACTTC. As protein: CSARVGSGYEQYF.

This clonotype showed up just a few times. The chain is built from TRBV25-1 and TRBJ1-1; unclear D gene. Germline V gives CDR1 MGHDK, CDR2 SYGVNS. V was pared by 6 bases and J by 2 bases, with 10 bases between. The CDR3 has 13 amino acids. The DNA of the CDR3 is TGTGCCAGCAGACACGAATTAAACACTGAAGCTTTCTTT. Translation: CASRHELNTEAFF.

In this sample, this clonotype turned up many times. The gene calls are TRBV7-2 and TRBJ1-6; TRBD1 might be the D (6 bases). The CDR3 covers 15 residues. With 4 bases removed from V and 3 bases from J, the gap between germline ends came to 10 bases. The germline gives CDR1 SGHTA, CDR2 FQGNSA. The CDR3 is CASSSTGFYNSPLHF. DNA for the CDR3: TGTGCCAGCAGCTCTACAGGGTTCTATAATTCACCCCTCCACTTT.

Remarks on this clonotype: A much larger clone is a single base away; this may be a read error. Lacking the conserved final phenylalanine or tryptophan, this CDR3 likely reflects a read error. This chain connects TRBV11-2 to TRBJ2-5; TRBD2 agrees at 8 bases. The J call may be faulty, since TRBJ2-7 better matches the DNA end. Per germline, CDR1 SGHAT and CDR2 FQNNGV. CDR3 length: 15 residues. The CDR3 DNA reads TGTGCCAGCAGCCCCCTGGCGGGGGGCTCCTACGAGCAGTACTTA. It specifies CASSPLAGGSYEQYL.

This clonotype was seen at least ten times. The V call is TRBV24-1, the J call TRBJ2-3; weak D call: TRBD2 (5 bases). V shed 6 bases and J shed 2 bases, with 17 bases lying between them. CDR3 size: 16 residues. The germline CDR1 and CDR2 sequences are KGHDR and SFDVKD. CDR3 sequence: CATSNRTGPNTDTQYF. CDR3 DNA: TGTGCCACCAGTAATCGGACTGGGCCTAACACAGATACGCAGTATTTT.

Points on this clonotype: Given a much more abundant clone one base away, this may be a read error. As DNA, the CDR3 is TGTGCCAGCAGCTTAGCGGGGGGGACACATGCTAACTATGGCTACACCTTC. It translates to CASSLAGGTHANYGYTF. The chain uses TRBV7-9 and TRBJ1-2; a weak D match, TRBD1 (6 bases). Trimming took 0 bases from V and 0 from J, leaving 14 bases between them. The germline V gene has CDR1 SEHNR and CDR2 FQNEAQ (reference sequence). The CDR3 extends over 17 amino acids.

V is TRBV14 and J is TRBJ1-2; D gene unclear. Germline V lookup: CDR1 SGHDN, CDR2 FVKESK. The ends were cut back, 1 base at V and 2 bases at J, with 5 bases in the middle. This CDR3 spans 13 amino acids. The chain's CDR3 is CASSQAGNYGYTF. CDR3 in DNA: TGTGCCAGCAGCCAAGCGGGCAACTATGGCTACACCTTC.

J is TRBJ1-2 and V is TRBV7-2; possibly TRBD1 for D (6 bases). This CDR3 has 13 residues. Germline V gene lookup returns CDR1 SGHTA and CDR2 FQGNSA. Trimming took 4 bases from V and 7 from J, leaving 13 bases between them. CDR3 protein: CASSYTGISGYTF. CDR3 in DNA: TGTGCCAGCAGCTACACAGGGATCTCTGGCTACACCTTC.

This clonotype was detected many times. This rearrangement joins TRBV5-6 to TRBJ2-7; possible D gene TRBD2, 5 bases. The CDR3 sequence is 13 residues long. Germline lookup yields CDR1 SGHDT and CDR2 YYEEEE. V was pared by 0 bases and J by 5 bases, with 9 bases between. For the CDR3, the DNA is TGTGCCAGCAGCTTGGAAGGAGGCCACGAGCAGTACTTC. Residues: CASSLEGGHEQYF.

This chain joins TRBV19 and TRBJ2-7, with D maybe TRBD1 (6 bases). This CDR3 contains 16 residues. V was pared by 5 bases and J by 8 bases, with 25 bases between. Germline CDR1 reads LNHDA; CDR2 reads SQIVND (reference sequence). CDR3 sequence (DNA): TGTGCCAGTAGTCCACGCCCGGCAGGGGTAAAAGAAAAGCAGTACTTC. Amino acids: CASSPRPAGVKEKQYF.

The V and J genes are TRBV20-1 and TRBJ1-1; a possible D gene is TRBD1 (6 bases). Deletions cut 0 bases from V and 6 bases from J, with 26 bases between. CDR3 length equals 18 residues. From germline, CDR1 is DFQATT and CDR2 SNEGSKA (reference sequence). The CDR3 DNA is TGCAGTGCTAGAGATATTCGTGACCGGGGGGCCCCCCGACCTGAAGCTTTCTTT. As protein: CSARDIRDRGAPRPEAFF.

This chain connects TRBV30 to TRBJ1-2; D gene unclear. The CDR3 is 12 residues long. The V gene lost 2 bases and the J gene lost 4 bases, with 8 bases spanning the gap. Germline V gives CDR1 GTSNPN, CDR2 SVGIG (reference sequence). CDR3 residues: CAWSRGIYGYTF. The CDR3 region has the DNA TGTGCCTGGAGTCGAGGAATCTATGGCTACACCTTC.